Presented here are 29 T cell receptor beta chains from one specimen sequenced in a study of cytomegalovirus exposure and HLA in healthy donors. Assay: immunoSEQ multiplex PCR; the TCRdb copy retains only in-frame clones and omits some. The sample includes about 360,000 clones, just over 85% of them seen just once. Input material: PBMCs. All receptors derive from a woman between 18 and 30 years old in good health and CMV-seronegative.

CDR3 region: CASSRQGSEEKLFF. CDR3 coding DNA: TGCGCCAGCAGCCGACAGGGCTCTGAGGAAAAACTGTTTTTT. The chain links TRBV5-1 to TRBJ1-4, with 7 bases lining up with TRBD1. The CDR3 is 14 residues long. V lost 4 bases and J lost 8; bases outside the gene matches: 8. Germline V gene sequence: CDR1 SGHRS, CDR2 YFSETQ.

V and J are TRBV27 and TRBJ2-2; D is uncertain. Germline CDR1 and CDR2: MNHEY and SMNVEV (reference sequence). The CDR3 has 13 amino acids. Trimming stripped 4 bases from V and 6 bases from J, with 9 bases between. CDR3 coding DNA: TGTGCCAGCAGTTCCCCCGAGGCCGGGGAGCTGTTTTTT. Its translation is CASSSPEAGELFF.

The chain joins TRBV27 to TRBJ2-1; 10 nucleotides agree with TRBD1. The germline CDR1 and CDR2 sequences are MNHEY and SMNVEV (reference sequence). The CDR3 is 15 amino acids. V was clipped by 6 bases and J by 0 bases; unmatched bases: 2. CDR3 region: CASRGQGSSYNEQFF. The CDR3 DNA sequence: TGTGCCAGCAGGGGACAGGGGAGCTCCTACAATGAGCAGTTCTTC.

This sequence joins TRBV7-6 and TRBJ2-2, with TRBD2 as a possible D gene (7 bases). The V gene's germline CDR1 is SGHVS and CDR2 FNYEAQ. Trimming took off 5 bases at V and 1 base at J, with 11 bases between the two ends. This CDR3 has 15 amino acids. CDR3 sequence (DNA): TGTGCCAGCAGCGGGGGGGCCTGGAACACCGGGGAGCTGTTTTTT. Its protein is CASSGGAWNTGELFF.

In its sample, this clone was seen once. The rearrangement links TRBV6-1 to TRBJ1-2; TRBD1 might be the D (5 bases). The CDR3 length is 13 residues. V was trimmed by 6 bases and J by 4 bases, leaving 12 bases between them. CDR1 and CDR2 (germline): MNHNS, SASEGT. In DNA, the CDR3 is TGTGCCAGCAGATCCGGGGGGAGCTATGGCTACACCTTC. Protein: CASRSGGSYGYTF.

The chain links TRBV29-1 to TRBJ2-7; TRBD2 is a possible D gene (5 bases). The CDR3 sequence is 13 residues long. V lost 7 bases and J lost 3, with 16 bases in between. Per the germline V gene, CDR1 is SQVTM and CDR2 is ANQGSEA. CDR3 DNA: TGCAGCGCGGAAACCGGGAACCTCTACGAGCAGTACTTC. Amino acids: CSAETGNLYEQYF.

V and J are TRBV7-3 and TRBJ2-1; 8 positions match TRBD1. The V and J ends lost 3 bases and 3 bases, in that order; junction bases with no gene match: 4. The CDR3 totals 15 residues. The germline V gene has CDR1 SGHTA and CDR2 FQGTGA. The CDR3 sequence: CASSLSGTGYNEQFF. CDR3 coding DNA: TGTGCCAGCAGCTTGTCCGGGACAGGCTACAATGAGCAGTTCTTC.

This clone was seen only once. This chain joins TRBV9 and TRBJ1-1; unclear D gene. Trimming took off 0 bases at V and 10 bases at J, with 10 bases between the two ends. Germline V gene data show CDR1 as SGDLS and CDR2 as YYNGEE. This CDR3 comprises 12 residues. CDR3 nucleotide sequence: TGTGCCAGCAGCGTAGTTGGAGGGTTAGCTTTCTTT. This gives the protein CASSVVGGLAFF. The whole variable domain, remainder taken from reference TRBV9 and TRBJ1-1, is DSGVTQTPKHLITATGQRVTLRCSPRSGDLSVYWYQQSLDQGLQFLIQYYNGEERAKGNILERFSAQQFPDLHSELNLSSLELGDSALYFCASSVVGGLAFFGQGTRLTVV.

The V call is TRBV7-9, the J call TRBJ1-5; 9 bases match TRBD1. The J segment lost 4 bases and the V segment lost 5 bases, leaving 6 bases of the junction unmatched. Germline loops: CDR1 SEHNR, CDR2 FQNEAQ (reference sequence). This CDR3 is 15 amino acids long. The CDR3 sequence is CASSPGTGRNQPQHF. The DNA of the CDR3 is TGTGCCAGCAGCCCCGGGACAGGGAGGAATCAGCCCCAGCATTTT.

The rearrangement uses TRBV28 and TRBJ1-1, with 7 positions matching TRBD1. CDR1 MDHEN and CDR2 SYDVKM come from the germline V gene. The CDR3 is 14 amino acids. With V trimmed by 6 bases and J by 1 base, 5 bases remained unmatched. The CDR3 bases are TGTGCCAGCAGCCCGGGACAGAGGAACACTGAAGCTTTCTTT. Its protein product is CASSPGQRNTEAFF.

CDR3 DNA sequence: TGTGCCAGCAGCCAAATCGGACAGGGCCGGGAGCAGTACTTC. It encodes CASSQIGQGREQYF. The J gene is TRBJ2-7, the V gene TRBV28, with 8 positions matching TRBD1. V lost 6 bases to trimming and J lost 7 bases; unmatched junction nucleotides: 11. CDR1 and CDR2 from the germline V gene are MDHEN and SYDVKM. This CDR3 spans 14 amino acids. The full variable domain, with the rest looked up from reference TRBV28 and TRBJ2-7, is DVKVTQSSRYLVKRTGEKVFLECVQDMDHENMFWYRQDPGLGLRLIYFSYDVKMKEKGDIPEGYSVSREKKERFSLILESASTNQTSMYLCASSQIGQGREQYFGPGTRLTVT.

The rearrangement joins TRBV6-5 to TRBJ1-6; D possibly corresponds to TRBD1 (6 bases). The V gene's germline CDR1 is MNHEY and CDR2 SVGAGI. CDR3 length: 14 residues. Trimming pared 5 bases from V and 9 bases from J, leaving 14 bases between. DNA of the CDR3: TGTGCCAGCAGTACAGACCCCAGGGGTTCACCCCTCCACTTT. Protein product: CASSTDPRGSPLHF.

The chain links TRBV6-1 to TRBJ1-1; TRBD1 aligns across 7 bases. This CDR3 has 13 amino acids. With 6 bases clipped from V and 4 bases from J, the junction kept 5 bases outside the gene matches. The germline V gene encodes CDR1 MNHNS and CDR2 SASEGT. CDR3 residues: CASSATGATEAFF. The CDR3 DNA sequence: TGTGCCAGCAGCGCTACAGGGGCCACTGAAGCTTTCTTT.

The chain joins TRBV5-4 to TRBJ2-2; 9 nucleotides align to TRBD2. The CDR3 runs 16 residues. Per germline, CDR1 SGHNT and CDR2 YYREEE (reference sequence). The V gene end was trimmed by 1 base and the J gene end by 7 bases; junction bases not matched to a gene: 8. CDR3 sequence reads: CASSLRRGGRIGELFF. CDR3 nucleotides: TGTGCCAGCAGCTTGAGGCGGGGGGGCCGTATCGGGGAGCTGTTTTTT.

A few counts support this clone. The CDR3 reads CASSLGSGGSEQYF. CDR3 DNA sequence: TGCGCCAGCAGCTTGGGGTCAGGGGGCAGCGAGCAGTACTTC. V and J are TRBV5-1 and TRBJ2-7; 8 bases align to TRBD1. The CDR3 spans 14 residues. The germline CDR1 and CDR2 sequences are SGHRS and YFSETQ. After removal of 0 bases from V and 6 bases from J, the junction contained 5 bases not matched to a gene. The whole variable domain, remainder taken from reference TRBV5-1 and TRBJ2-7, is KAGVTQTPRYLIKTRGQQVTLSCSPISGHRSVSWYQQTPGQGLQFLFEYFSETQRNKGNFPGRFSGRQFSNSRSEMNVSTLELGDSALYLCASSLGSGGSEQYFGPGTRLTVT.

The V and J genes are TRBV5-4 and TRBJ2-3, with D perhaps matching TRBD1 (6 bases). CDR1 and CDR2 from the germline V gene are SGHNT and YYREEE (reference sequence). The CDR3 has 14 residues. Trimming took 9 bases from V and 2 from J, leaving 16 bases between them. The CDR3 DNA sequence: TGTGCCACCAAGACAGGTAGCCTCACAGATACGCAGTATTTT. Protein: CATKTGSLTDTQYF.

The chain joins TRBV9 to TRBJ2-7; D might be TRBD1 (7 bases). From germline, CDR1 is SGDLS and CDR2 YYNGEE. CDR3 length equals 15 residues. Trimming removed 3 bases from V and 1 base from J, with 14 bases in between. In nucleotides, the CDR3 is TGTGCCAGCAGCGGAGGCTCAGGGGGGTCCTACGAGCAGTACTTC. It yields the protein CASSGGSGGSYEQYF.

The chain combines TRBV6-5 with TRBJ2-7, with a possible D match to TRBD1 (5 bases). The CDR3 is 14 amino acids. With 6 bases removed from V and 7 bases from J, the gap between germline ends came to 19 bases. Germline V gene sequence: CDR1 MNHEY, CDR2 SVGAGI. The CDR3 spells CASSPQDSSREQYF. For the CDR3, the DNA is TGTGCCAGCAGCCCACAGGATTCCTCACGGGAGCAGTACTTC.

The rearrangement links TRBV28 to TRBJ1-4, with D possibly TRBD1 on 6 matching bases. The germline gives CDR1 MDHEN, CDR2 SYDVKM. The V gene lost 1 base and the J gene lost 4 bases, with 13 bases spanning the gap. The CDR3 has 16 residues. Written as DNA, the CDR3 is TGTGCCAGCAGTTTATATGTGGGGGCTGTTAATGAAAAACTGTTTTTT. Translated: CASSLYVGAVNEKLFF.

V usage is TRBV5-4 and J usage is TRBJ1-2; D ambiguous. This CDR3 has 11 amino acids. Trimming removed 2 bases at V and 6 bases at J, with 5 bases between. Looked up from germline, CDR1 is SGHNT and CDR2 is YYREEE (reference sequence). The CDR3 loop reads CASSFANGYTF. In DNA, the CDR3 is TGTGCCAGCAGCTTTGCGAATGGCTACACCTTC.

This rearrangement joins TRBV27 to TRBJ1-2; maybe TRBD1 (6 bases). Per the germline V gene, CDR1 is MNHEY and CDR2 is SMNVEV (reference sequence). The length of the CDR3 is 16 residues. Trimming stripped 4 bases from V and 4 bases from J, with 19 bases between. The chain's CDR3 is CASSSLGPTGIYGYTF. Here the CDR3 DNA reads TGTGCCAGCAGTTCCCTCGGACCCACAGGGATCTATGGCTACACCTTC.

The chain employs TRBV9 and TRBJ2-3; D unresolved. CDR1 is SGDLS, CDR2 YYNGEE, per germline. The CDR3 contains 12 residues. V was clipped by 3 bases and J by 5 bases, with 7 bases between them. The CDR3: CASSAEKDTQYF. CDR3 in DNA: TGTGCCAGCAGCGCCGAGAAAGATACGCAGTATTTT.

V and J are TRBV5-1 and TRBJ2-7; 10 bases line up with TRBD1. The CDR3 runs to 16 residues. Germline V gene lookup returns CDR1 SGHRS and CDR2 YFSETQ. J was trimmed by 5 bases and V by 0 bases; bases with no gene match: 8. This CDR3 is CASSLAGTGAQNEQYF. CDR3 DNA sequence: TGCGCCAGCAGCTTGGCCGGGACAGGGGCTCAAAACGAGCAGTACTTC.

J is TRBJ1-2 and V is TRBV28; the D gene is possibly TRBD1 (5 bases). The CDR3 spans 13 residues. CDR1 is MDHEN and CDR2 is SYDVKM in the germline V gene. The ends were cut back, 8 bases at V and 3 bases at J, with 13 bases in the middle. In DNA form, the CDR3 reads TGTGCCAGCCGGAGACAGCTTGACTATGGCTACACCTTC. As protein: CASRRQLDYGYTF.

The genes are TRBV5-1 and TRBJ2-1; TRBD1 agrees at 10 bases. Germline V lookup: CDR1 SGHRS, CDR2 YFSETQ. The CDR3 contains 15 residues. J was trimmed by 9 bases and V by 4 bases; bases with no gene match: 10. The CDR3 sequence is CASSPAGQGDAEQFF. The CDR3 DNA reads TGCGCCAGCAGCCCCGCCGGACAGGGGGATGCTGAGCAGTTCTTC. Using reference TRBV5-1 and TRBJ2-1 for the parts outside the CDR3, the full variable domain is KAGVTQTPRYLIKTRGQQVTLSCSPISGHRSVSWYQQTPGQGLQFLFEYFSETQRNKGNFPGRFSGRQFSNSRSEMNVSTLELGDSALYLCASSPAGQGDAEQFFGPGTRLTVL.

This clone was seen a single time. The gene calls are TRBV28 and TRBJ2-7, with TRBD1 identical over 9 bases. The V gene's germline CDR1 is MDHEN and CDR2 SYDVKM. This CDR3 spans 14 amino acids. The junction had 6 bases not matched to a gene; V was cut back by 3 bases and J by 6 bases. DNA for the CDR3: TGTGCCAGCAGTTTGACAGGGGGAAGTAGCGAGCAGTACTTC. This sequence encodes CASSLTGGSSEQYF.

This clone was recorded once. The V and J genes are TRBV14 and TRBJ1-5; 7 bases are shared with TRBD1. The length of the CDR3 is 14 residues. Trimming cost V 4 bases and J 4 bases; bases outside gene matches: 4. The V gene's germline CDR1 is SGHDN and CDR2 FVKESK. As DNA, the CDR3 is TGTGCCAGCAGCCTACAGGGGACTAATCAGCCCCAGCATTTT. This sequence encodes CASSLQGTNQPQHF.

In its sample, this clone was seen a few times. The chain uses TRBV19 and TRBJ1-2; TRBD1 matches 8 bases. Germline V gene lookup returns CDR1 LNHDA and CDR2 SQIVND (reference sequence). This CDR3 comprises 14 residues. The V and J ends lost 7 bases and 4 bases, in that order; junction bases with no gene match: 8. CDR3 sequence reads: CASIPGGAGYGYTF. CDR3 coding DNA: TGTGCCAGTATTCCAGGGGGCGCTGGCTATGGCTACACCTTC.

The chain is built from TRBV28 and TRBJ2-2; 7 positions match TRBD1. The CDR3 is 14 residues long. CDR1 and CDR2 (germline): MDHEN, SYDVKM. V lost 8 bases, J lost 2 bases, and 5 bases stayed unmatched. The CDR3 spells CASAGQANTGELFF. DNA of the CDR3: TGTGCCAGCGCCGGACAGGCCAACACCGGGGAGCTGTTTTTT.